This T cell receptor (beta chain) was sequenced in a study of lymphopenia after photon versus proton radiotherapy. Profiled with immunoSEQ multiplex PCR; TCRdb holds only in-frame clones, not every one. The sample lists 35,000 to 45,000 clones; about 83% were seen once. The count of this clone is one. The CDR3 extends over 16 amino acids. Germline V gives CDR1 MDHEN, CDR2 SYDVKM. V lost 4 bases, J lost 7 bases, and 10 bases stayed unmatched. The receptor was isolated from a woman between 65 and 79 years old with pancreatic cancer. This chain joins TRBV28 and TRBJ2-1; 10 positions agree with TRBD2. The sequencing used peripheral blood, collected from a patient treated with proton-based radiotherapy. The CDR3 region is CASSSPASGSNNEQFF. CDR3 in DNA: TGTGCCAGCAGTTCTCCCGCTAGCGGGAGTAATAATGAGCAGTTCTTC. Using reference TRBV28 and TRBJ2-1 for the parts outside the CDR3, the full variable domain is DVKVTQSSRYLVKRTGEKVFLECVQDMDHENMFWYRQDPGLGLRLIYFSYDVKMKEKGDIPEGYSVSREKKERFSLILESASTNQTSMYLCASSSPASGSNNEQFFGPGTRLTVL.